This TCR beta chain is from a study of shared clonotypes between healthy human individuals. A CD45RA-negative memory subset and a CD45RA+ naive subset were separated from the CD4+ cells. Germline V CDR1 and CDR2: ENHRY, SYGVKD. This CDR3 region has 10 residues. General study results and limits: Larger estimated richness was generally seen in naive subsets than in memory subsets.

This clone was counted a few times. Its specificity is not known. At one of its ends the junction is not consistent with the germline gene, which may arise from a read error. TCRdb's table, derived via immunoSEQ multiplex PCR, lists solely in-frame clones and lacks some. The sample has roughly 2.5 million clones; over 85% are singletons. The chain links TRBV10-3 to TRBJ1-6; D not resolved. The TCR originated in a man aged 18 to 29 in good health. The specimen sequenced was naive CD4+ T cells sorted from blood. The subset is: CD45RA+ positively selected. CDR3 nucleotide sequence: TGTGCCATCAGGGAGTCACCCCTCCACTTT. Translation gives CAIRESPLHF.